This is a list of T cell receptor beta chains from one sample in a study of vaccination effects on CD4 cells after COVID-19. Their antigen targets remain unknown. Profiling relied on immunoSEQ multiplex PCR, and the TCRdb table lists in-frame clones only, not all of them. Here the sample spans tens of thousands of clones, roughly 80% being singletons. The starting material was CD4+ T cells from PBMCs cultured with HCoV-229E spike peptides, obtained before COVID-19 vaccination. Every receptor here comes from a human donor who received a COVID-19 vaccine. Each CDR3 is given without its conserved first and last residue. The order of the fields is J gene, V gene, CDR3 protein.

TRBJ1-2,TRBV30,AWSVHTGAGSYT
TRBJ2-3,TRBV13,ASSLGETGAADTQY
TRBJ2-4,TRBV7-9,ASSSYEQGAKNIQY
TRBJ1-3,TRBV7-2,ASSPQGNGNTIY
TRBJ2-4,TRBV7-9,ASSLAGRANIQY
TRBJ1-5,TRBV19,ASTSRGQGPRGNQPQH
TRBJ2-6,TRBV7-8,ASSLVVGLSSGANVLT
TRBJ2-5,TRBV5-1,ASSTRSRSRGETQY
TRBJ1-5,TRBV30,AWSGHPEGNQPQH
TRBJ1-4,TRBV5-1,ASSLGGTARVEKLF
TRBJ1-1,TRBV12-3/TRBV12-4,ASRPGGNTEAF
TRBJ1-2,TRBV29-1,SVVTGGGYGYT
TRBJ1-2,TRBV20-1,SASGGHLNYGYT
TRBJ1-1,TRBV28,ASSFGRAEAF
TRBJ2-3,TRBV7-3,ASRLTGGTDTQY
TRBJ2-3,TRBV10-3,AISPGGAGRSTDTQY